This T cell receptor (beta chain) was sequenced in a study of metastatic and nonmetastatic thyroid tumors. TCRdb reprocessed the PCR reads using MiXCR. The sample consists of about 34,000 clones, approximately 34% of them appearing once. This clone was detected a few times. Among the patients, none had received any treatment before thyroid surgery. CDR1 KGHDR and CDR2 SFDVKD come from the germline V gene. V lost 0 bases to trimming and J lost 9 bases; unmatched junction nucleotides: 3. The CDR3 length is 15 residues. This sequence joins TRBV24-1 and TRBJ1-5; 11 bases map to TRBD1. Material: tumor tissue. The sequence was obtained from a female donor with papillary thyroid cancer or a benign thyroid nodule (not recorded which). Some clones in this sample may be carry-over from other donors' samples. The CDR3 nucleotides are TGTGCCACCAGTGATTTGCCGGACAGGGGGCTGCCCCAGCATTTT. This gives the protein CATSDLPDRGLPQHF.